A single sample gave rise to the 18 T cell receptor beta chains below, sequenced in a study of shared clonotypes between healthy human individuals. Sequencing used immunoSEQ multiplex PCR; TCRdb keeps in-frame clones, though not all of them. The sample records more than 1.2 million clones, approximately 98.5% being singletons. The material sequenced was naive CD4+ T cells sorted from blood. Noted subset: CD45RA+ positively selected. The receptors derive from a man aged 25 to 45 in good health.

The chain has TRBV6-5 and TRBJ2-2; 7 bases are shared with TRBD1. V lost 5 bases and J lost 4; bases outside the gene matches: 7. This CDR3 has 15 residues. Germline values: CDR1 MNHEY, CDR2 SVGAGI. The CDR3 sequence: CASSTRQGGTGELFF. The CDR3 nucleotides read TGTGCCAGCAGTACTCGACAGGGCGGCACCGGGGAGCTGTTTTTT.

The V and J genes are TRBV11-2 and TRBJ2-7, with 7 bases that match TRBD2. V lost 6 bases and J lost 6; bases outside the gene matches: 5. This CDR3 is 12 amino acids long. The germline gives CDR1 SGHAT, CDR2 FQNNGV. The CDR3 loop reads CASRSSGGEQYF. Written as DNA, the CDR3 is TGTGCCAGCAGGTCGTCGGGGGGCGAGCAGTACTTC.

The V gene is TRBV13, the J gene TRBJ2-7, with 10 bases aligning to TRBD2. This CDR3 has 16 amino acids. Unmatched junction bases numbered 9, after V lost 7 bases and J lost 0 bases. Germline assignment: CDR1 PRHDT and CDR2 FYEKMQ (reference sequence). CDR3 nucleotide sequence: TGTGCCAGCACCCCCCCTGGACTAGCGGACTCCTACGAGCAGTACTTC. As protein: CASTPPGLADSYEQYF.

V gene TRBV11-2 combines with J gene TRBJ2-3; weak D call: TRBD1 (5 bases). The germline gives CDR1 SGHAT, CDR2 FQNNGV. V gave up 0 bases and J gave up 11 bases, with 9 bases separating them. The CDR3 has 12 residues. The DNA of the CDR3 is TGTGCCAGCAGCTTAGACAGGGCTGGGCAGTATTTT. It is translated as CASSLDRAGQYF.

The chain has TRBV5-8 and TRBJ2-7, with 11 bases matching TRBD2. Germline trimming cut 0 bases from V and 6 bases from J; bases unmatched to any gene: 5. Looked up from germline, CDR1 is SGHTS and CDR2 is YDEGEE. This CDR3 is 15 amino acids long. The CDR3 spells CASSLDWLAGGEQYF. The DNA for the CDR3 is TGTGCCAGCAGCTTGGACTGGCTAGCGGGAGGCGAGCAGTACTTC.

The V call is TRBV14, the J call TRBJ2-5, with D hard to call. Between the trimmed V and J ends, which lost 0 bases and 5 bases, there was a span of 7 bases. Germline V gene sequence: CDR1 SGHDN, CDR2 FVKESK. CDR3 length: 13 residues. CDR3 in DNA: TGTGCCAGCAGCCAAGAGCTGGGGGAGACCCAGTACTTC. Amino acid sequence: CASSQELGETQYF.

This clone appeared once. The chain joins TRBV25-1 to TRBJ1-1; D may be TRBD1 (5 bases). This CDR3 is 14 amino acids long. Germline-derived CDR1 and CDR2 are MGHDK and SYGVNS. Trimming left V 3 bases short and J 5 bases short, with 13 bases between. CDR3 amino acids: CASSEKVEGTEAFF. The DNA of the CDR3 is TGTGCCAGCAGTGAGAAGGTGGAGGGGACTGAAGCTTTCTTT.

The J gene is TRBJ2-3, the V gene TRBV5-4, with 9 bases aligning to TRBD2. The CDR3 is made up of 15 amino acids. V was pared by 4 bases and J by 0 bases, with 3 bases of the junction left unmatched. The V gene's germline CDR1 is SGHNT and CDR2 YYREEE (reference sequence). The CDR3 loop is CASSETSGSTDTQYF. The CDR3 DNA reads TGTGCCAGCAGCGAGACTAGCGGAAGCACAGATACGCAGTATTTT.

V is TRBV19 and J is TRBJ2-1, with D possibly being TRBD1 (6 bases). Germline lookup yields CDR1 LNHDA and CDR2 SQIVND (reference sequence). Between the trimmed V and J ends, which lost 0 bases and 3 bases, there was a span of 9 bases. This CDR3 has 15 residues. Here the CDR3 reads CASSIEGARYNEQFF. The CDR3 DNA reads TGTGCCAGTAGTATAGAGGGGGCCCGCTACAATGAGCAGTTCTTC.

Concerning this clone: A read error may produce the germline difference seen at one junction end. The CDR3 DNA reads as TGTGCCAGCAGCCCCGACCATTTCTTC. This encodes CASSPDHFF. V usage is TRBV7-9 and J usage is TRBJ1-2, with unresolved D. The germline V gene encodes CDR1 SEHNR and CDR2 FQNEAQ (reference sequence). This CDR3 region has 9 residues.

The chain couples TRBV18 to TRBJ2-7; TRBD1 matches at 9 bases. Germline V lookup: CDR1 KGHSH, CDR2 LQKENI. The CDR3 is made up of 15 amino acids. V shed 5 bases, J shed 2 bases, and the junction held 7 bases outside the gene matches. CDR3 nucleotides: TGTGCCAGCTCATTCGGACAGGGGTCCCCCTACGAGCAGTACTTC. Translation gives CASSFGQGSPYEQYF.

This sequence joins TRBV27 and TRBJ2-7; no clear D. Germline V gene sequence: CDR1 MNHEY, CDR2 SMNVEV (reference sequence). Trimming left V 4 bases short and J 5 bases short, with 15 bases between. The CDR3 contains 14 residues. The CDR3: CASSSPLHGHEQYF. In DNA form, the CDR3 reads TGTGCCAGCAGTTCACCACTTCATGGGCACGAGCAGTACTTC.

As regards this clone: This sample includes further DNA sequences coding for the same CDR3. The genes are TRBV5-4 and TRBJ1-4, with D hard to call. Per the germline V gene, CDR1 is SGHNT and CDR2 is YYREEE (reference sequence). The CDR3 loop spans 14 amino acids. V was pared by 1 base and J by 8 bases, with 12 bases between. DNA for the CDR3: TGTGCCAGCAGCTTGTCGGGCGCCGGGGAAAAACTGTTTTTT. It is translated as CASSLSGAGEKLFF.

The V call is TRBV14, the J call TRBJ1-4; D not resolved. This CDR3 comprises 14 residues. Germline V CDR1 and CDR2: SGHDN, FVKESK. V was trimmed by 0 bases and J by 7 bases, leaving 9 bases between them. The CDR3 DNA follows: TGTGCCAGCAGCCAAGATTTGGCGGGTGAAAAACTGTTTTTT. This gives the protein CASSQDLAGEKLFF.

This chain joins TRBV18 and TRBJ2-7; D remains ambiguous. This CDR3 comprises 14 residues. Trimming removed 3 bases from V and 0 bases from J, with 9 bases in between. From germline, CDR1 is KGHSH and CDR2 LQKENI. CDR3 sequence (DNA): TGTGCCAGCTCACCTAGATCCCGCTCCTACGAGCAGTACTTC. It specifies CASSPRSRSYEQYF.

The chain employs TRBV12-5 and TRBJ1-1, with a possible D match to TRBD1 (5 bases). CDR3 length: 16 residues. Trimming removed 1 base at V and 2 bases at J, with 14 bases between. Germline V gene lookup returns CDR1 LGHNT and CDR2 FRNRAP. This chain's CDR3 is CASGLATGTSNTEAFF. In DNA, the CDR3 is TGTGCTAGTGGTTTGGCGACTGGGACGAGCAACACTGAAGCTTTCTTT.

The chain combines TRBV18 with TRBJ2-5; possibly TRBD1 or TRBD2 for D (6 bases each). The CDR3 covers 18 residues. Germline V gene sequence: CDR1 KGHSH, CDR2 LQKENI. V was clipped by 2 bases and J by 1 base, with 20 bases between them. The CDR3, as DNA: TGTGCCAGCTCACCAAAACCCCGGGGGCTTAGTAGCCAAGAGACCCAGTACTTC. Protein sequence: CASSPKPRGLSSQETQYF.

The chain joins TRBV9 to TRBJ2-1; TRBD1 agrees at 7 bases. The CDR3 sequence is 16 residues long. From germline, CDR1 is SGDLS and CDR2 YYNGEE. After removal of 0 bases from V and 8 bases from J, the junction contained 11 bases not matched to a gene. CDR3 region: CASSVDRSTGSDEQFF. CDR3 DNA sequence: TGTGCCAGCAGCGTAGATAGGTCGACAGGGAGCGATGAGCAGTTCTTC.